This T cell receptor beta chain was sequenced for a study of response to subunit inactivated influenza vaccine. Notes on the study in general: The authors put forward the suggestion that each seasonal influenza vaccination may bring in only a limited number of new T cells.

Each CDR3 protein gets one entry after TCRdb re-called the RT-PCR reads with MiXCR. The table records roughly 760,000 distinct CDR3 sequences, 20% to 25% of them present only once. Concerning this clonotype: Its cognate antigen is unknown.

Deletions cut 7 bases from V and 6 bases from J, with 10 bases between. Germline V gene sequence: CDR1 MDHEN, CDR2 SYDVKM. The CDR3 loop spans 12 amino acids. Here the sequenced sample was PBMCs from blood, taken 5 days after vaccination. The TCR was taken from a man aged 45 to 65 who received an inactivated influenza vaccine. The chain has TRBV28 and TRBJ2-1; D gene ambiguous. CDR3 sequence reads: CASTSAGNEQFF. The CDR3, as DNA: TGTGCCAGCACGTCGGCTGGCAATGAGCAGTTCTTC.